This T cell receptor (beta chain) stems from a study of beta chain features in type 1 diabetes. Study-wide points: PCR might favor shorter templates, but any such skew would affect patients and controls equally. More deletions and fewer insertions at VDJ junctions were seen in type 1 diabetes patients. Healthy donors had naive, central memory and Treg TCRB repertoires that appeared less similar than those seen among patients.

Isolated RNA was reverse transcribed in full, so expressed TCRB transcripts were sequenced. Produced via immunoSEQ multiplex PCR; TCRdb's table is partial and in-frame only. The sample has some 250,000 clones; about 26% are singletons. As to this clone: Its antigen is unidentified.

Between the trimmed V and J ends, which lost 1 base and 4 bases, there was a span of 11 bases. Germline lookup yields CDR1 SEHNR and CDR2 FQNEAQ (reference sequence). CDR3 length equals 15 residues. The chain recombines TRBV7-9 with TRBJ1-3, with unresolved D. The sequence came from a man aged 25 to 40 in good health. Source material: central memory CD4+ T cells from blood. CDR3 bases: TGTGCCAGCAGCTTAGGGAGCCAGACAGGAAACACCATATATTTT. Its translation: CASSLGSQTGNTIYF.